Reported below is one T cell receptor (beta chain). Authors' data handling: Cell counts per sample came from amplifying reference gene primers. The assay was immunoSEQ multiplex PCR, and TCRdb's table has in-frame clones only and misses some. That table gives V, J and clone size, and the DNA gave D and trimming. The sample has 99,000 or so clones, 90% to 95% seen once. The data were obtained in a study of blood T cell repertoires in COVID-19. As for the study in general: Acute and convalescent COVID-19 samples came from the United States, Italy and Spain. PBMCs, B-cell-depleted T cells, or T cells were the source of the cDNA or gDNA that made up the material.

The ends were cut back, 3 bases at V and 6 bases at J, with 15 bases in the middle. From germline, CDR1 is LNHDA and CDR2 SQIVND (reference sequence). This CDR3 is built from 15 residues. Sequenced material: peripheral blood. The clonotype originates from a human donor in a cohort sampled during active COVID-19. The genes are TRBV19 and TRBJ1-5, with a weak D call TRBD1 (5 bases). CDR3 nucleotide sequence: TGTGCCAGTAGTATCCGCAGGGAAGGTGGTCAGCCCCAGCATTTT. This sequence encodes CASSIRREGGQPQHF.